This T cell receptor beta chain is from a study of cytomegalovirus exposure and HLA in healthy donors. As for the study in general: Most genotyped donors, 81% of about 430, had Caucasian-associated genetic ancestry.

For this clone: Its antigen is still unknown.

Per the germline V gene, CDR1 is ENHRY and CDR2 is SYGVKD. The J segment lost 6 bases and the V segment lost 6 bases, leaving 10 bases of the junction unmatched. CDR3 size: 15 residues. The PCR contained 60 Vbeta and 13 Jbeta primers. Assay used: immunoSEQ multiplex PCR; TCRdb lists only in-frame clones, some missing. The repertoire includes over 150,000 clones, 75% to 85% of them detected once, and about 7% sits in the top ten. Broader study findings: Reported findings show TCR beta sequences accurately forecast HLA-A and HLA-B alleles in most subjects.

The sample consisted of PBMCs. The chain is built from TRBV10-3 and TRBJ2-1, with 8 nucleotides matching TRBD2. The source of this sequence is a man younger than 45 in good health and CMV-seropositive. As DNA, the CDR3 is TGTGCCATCAGCCTCTCGAGTAGCGGGATCAATGAGCAGTTCTTC. It yields the protein CAISLSSSGINEQFF.